The sequence of this T cell receptor beta chain was determined in a study of Ad26.COV2.S vaccination and SARS-CoV-2 variants. Some clones are missing from TCRdb's copy, which holds only in-frame ones; the method was immunoSEQ multiplex PCR. Here the sample spans about 350,000 clones, around 89% being singletons. The treatment is: roughly 18 received Ad26.COV2.S at low or high dose, single or two shots; about 5 received placebo; per-sample allocation not given. Sampling was done on day 63 after the first vaccine or placebo injection. CDR1 is LNHDA and CDR2 is SQIVND in the germline V gene (reference sequence). The CDR3 extends over 13 amino acids. V was shortened by 6 bases and J by 7 bases, with 13 bases between the two germline ends.

The sequenced sample was peripheral blood, obtained in a trial of Ad26.COV2.S vaccine versus placebo. The J gene is TRBJ2-1, the V gene TRBV19, with a tentative D call TRBD2 (5 bases). The sequence came from a person aged 18-60 years who received the Ad26.COV2.S COVID-19 vaccine or a placebo. The CDR3 reads CASRSRGVNEQFF. The CDR3 bases are TGTGCCAGTAGAAGTCGGGGTGTAAATGAGCAGTTCTTC.